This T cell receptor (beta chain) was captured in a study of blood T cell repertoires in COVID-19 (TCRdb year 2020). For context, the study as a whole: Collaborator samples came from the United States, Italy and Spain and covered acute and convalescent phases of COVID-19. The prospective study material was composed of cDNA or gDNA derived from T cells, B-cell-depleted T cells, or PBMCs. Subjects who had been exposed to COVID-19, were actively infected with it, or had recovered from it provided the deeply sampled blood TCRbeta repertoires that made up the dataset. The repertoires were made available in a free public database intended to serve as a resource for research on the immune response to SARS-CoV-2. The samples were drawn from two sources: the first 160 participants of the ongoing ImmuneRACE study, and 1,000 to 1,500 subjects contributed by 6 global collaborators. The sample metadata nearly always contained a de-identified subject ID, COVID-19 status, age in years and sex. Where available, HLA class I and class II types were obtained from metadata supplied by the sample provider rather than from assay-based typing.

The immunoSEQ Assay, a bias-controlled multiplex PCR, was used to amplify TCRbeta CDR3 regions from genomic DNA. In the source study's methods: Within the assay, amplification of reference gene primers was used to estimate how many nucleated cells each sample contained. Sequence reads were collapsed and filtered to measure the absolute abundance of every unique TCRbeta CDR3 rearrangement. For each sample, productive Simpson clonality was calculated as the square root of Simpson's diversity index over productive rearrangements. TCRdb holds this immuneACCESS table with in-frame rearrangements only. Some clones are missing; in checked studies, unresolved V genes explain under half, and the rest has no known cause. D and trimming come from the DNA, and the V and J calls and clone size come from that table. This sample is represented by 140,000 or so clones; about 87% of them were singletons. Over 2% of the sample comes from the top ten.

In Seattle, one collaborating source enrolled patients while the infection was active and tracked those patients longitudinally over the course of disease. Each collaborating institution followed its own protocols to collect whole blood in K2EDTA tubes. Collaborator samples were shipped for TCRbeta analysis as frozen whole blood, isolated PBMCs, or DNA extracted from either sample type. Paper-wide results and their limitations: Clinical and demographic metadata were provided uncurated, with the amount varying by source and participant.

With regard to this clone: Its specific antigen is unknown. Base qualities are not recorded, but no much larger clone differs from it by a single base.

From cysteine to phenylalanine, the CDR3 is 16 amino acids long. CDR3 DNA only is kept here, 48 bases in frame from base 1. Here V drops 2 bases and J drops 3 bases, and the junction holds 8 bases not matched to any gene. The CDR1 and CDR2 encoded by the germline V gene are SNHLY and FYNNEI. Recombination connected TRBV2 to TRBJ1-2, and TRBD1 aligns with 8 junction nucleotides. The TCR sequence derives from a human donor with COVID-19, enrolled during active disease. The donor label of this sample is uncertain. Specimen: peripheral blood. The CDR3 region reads CASSEIGSGGYYGYTF. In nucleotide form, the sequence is TGTGCCAGCAGTGAAATAGGGTCAGGGGGCTACTATGGCTACACCTTC.